One T cell receptor (beta chain) is described in this entry. The antigen remains undetermined. This sample is drawn from a study of T cell responses to AZD1222 COVID-19 vaccine. This CDR3 contains 14 residues. Germline V gene sequence: CDR1 MNHEY, CDR2 SVGEGT. V lost 0 bases to trimming and J lost 8 bases; unmatched junction nucleotides: 4. The protocol was immunoSEQ multiplex PCR, while the TCRdb copy is restricted to in-frame clones and leaves out a portion. This sample has around 100,000 clones, with 70% to 90% found just once. Study-wide results and caveats: Dominant CD4 TCR responses targeted spike regions 160-218 and 743-854.

The sequenced sample was peripheral blood, obtained 28 days after the second AZD1222 dose. The chain links TRBV6-2 or TRBV6-3 to TRBJ2-1; TRBD2 aligns across 7 bases. The receptor was derived from an adult who received the AZD1222 COVID-19 vaccine. CDR3 sequence (DNA): TGTGCCAGCAGTTACTCGACTAGCTCTGATGAGCAGTTCTTC. This gives the protein CASSYSTSSDEQFF.